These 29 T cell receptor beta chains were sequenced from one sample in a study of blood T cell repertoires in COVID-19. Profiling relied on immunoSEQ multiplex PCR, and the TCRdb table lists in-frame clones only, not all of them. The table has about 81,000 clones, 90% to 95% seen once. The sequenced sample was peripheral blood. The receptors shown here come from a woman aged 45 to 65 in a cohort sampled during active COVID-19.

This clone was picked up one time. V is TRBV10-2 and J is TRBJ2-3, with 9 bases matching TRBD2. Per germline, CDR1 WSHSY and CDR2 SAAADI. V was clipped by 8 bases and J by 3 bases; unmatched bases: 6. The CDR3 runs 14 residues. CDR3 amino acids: CASETSGVTDTQYF. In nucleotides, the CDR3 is TGCGCCAGCGAGACTAGCGGTGTAACAGATACGCAGTATTTT.

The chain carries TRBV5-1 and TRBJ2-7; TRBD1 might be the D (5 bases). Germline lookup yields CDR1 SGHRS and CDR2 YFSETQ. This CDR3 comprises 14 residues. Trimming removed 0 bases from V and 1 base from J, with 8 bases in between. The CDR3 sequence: CASSLADRSYEQYF. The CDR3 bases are TGCGCCAGCAGCTTGGCCGACAGATCCTACGAGCAGTACTTC.

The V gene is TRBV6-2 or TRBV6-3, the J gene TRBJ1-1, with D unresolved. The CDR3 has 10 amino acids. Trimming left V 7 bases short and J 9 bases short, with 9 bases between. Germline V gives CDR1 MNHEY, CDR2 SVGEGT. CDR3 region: CASTPRKAFF. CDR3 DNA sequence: TGTGCCAGCACCCCCCGTAAAGCTTTCTTT.

In DNA form, the CDR3 reads TGTGCCAGCTCATCGGGGGGTCAGCCCCAGCATTTT. Its protein is CASSSGGQPQHF. The chain has TRBV18 and TRBJ1-5; possibly TRBD1 for D (5 bases). CDR3 size: 12 residues. The germline V gene has CDR1 KGHSH and CDR2 LQKENI. Trimming shortened V by 5 bases and J by 6 bases, and 8 bases separated the two germline ends.

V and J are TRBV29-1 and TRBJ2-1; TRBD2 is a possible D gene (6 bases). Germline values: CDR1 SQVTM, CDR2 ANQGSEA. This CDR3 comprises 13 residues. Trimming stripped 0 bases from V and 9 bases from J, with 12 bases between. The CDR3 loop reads CSVEDSEGGEQFF. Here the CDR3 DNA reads TGCAGCGTTGAAGACTCGGAGGGAGGTGAGCAGTTCTTC.

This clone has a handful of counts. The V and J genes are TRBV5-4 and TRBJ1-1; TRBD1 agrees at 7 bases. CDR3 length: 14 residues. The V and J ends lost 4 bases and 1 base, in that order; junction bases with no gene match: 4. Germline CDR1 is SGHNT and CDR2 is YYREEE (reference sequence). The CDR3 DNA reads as TGTGCCAGCAGCAAGGGACAGCCGAACACTGAAGCTTTCTTT. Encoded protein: CASSKGQPNTEAFF.

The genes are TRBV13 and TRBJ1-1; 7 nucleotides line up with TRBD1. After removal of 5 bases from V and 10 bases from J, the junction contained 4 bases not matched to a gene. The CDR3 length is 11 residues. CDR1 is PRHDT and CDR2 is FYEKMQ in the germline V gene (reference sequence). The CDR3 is CASSPRDRAFF. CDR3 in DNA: TGTGCCAGCAGCCCCCGGGACAGAGCTTTCTTT.

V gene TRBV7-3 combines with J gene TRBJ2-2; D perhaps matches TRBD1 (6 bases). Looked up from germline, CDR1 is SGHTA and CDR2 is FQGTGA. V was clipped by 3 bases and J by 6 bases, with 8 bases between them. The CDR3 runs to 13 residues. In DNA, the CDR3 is TGTGCCAGCAGCTTTGGGGGCCCCGGGGAGCTGTTTTTT. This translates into CASSFGGPGELFF.

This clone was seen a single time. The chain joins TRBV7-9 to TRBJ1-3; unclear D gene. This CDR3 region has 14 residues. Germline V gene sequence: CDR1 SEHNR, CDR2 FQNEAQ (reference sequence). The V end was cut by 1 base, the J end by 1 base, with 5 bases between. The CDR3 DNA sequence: TGTGCCAGCAGCTTAGGCCAGTCTGGAAACACCATATATTTT. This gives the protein CASSLGQSGNTIYF.

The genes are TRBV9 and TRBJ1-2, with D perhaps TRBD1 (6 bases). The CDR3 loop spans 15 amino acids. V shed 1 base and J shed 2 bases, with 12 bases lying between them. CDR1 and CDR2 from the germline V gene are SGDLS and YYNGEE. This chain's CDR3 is CASSVSTGNNYGYTF. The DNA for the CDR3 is TGTGCCAGCAGCGTATCGACAGGCAACAACTATGGCTACACCTTC.

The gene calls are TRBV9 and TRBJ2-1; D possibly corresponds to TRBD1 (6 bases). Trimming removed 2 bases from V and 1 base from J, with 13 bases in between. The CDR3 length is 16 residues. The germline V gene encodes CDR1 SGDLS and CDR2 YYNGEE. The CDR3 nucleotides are TGTGCCAGCAGCGTCTCCGGGACAAATTCCTACAATGAGCAGTTCTTC. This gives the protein CASSVSGTNSYNEQFF.

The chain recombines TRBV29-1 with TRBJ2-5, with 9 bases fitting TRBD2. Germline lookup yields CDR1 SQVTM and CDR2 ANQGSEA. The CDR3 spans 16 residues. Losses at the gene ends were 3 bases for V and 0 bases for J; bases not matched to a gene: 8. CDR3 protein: CSVDGLAGEYQETQYF. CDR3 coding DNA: TGCAGCGTTGACGGTTTAGCGGGAGAGTACCAAGAGACCCAGTACTTC.

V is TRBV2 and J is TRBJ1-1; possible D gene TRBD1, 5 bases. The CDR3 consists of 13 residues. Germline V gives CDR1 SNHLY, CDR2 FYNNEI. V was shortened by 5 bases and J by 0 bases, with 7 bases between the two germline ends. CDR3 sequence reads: CASSWTLNTEAFF. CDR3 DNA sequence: TGTGCCAGCAGTTGGACATTGAACACTGAAGCTTTCTTT.

The CDR3 sequence is CASSQGPLRGATEAFF. For the CDR3, the DNA is TGCGCCAGCAGCCAAGGCCCCCTCCGGGGGGCCACTGAAGCTTTCTTT. The rearrangement links TRBV4-1 to TRBJ1-1, with a tentative D call TRBD1 (6 bases). Looked up from germline, CDR1 is MGHRA and CDR2 is YSYEKL. Deletions cut 1 base from V and 4 bases from J, with 16 bases between. This CDR3 region has 16 residues.

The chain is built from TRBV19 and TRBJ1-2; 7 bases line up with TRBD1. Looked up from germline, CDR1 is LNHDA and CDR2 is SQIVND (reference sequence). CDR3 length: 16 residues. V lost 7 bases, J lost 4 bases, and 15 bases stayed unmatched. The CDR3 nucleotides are TGTGCCAGTAACTCTGACCCGGGACAGATTATCTATGGCTACACCTTC. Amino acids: CASNSDPGQIIYGYTF.

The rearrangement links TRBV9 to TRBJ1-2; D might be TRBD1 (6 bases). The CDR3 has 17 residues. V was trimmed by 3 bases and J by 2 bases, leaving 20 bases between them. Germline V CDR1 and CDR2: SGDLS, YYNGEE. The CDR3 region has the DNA TGTGCCAGCAGCGGCCACAGGGCCCAGACCGTAAACTATGGCTACACCTTC. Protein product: CASSGHRAQTVNYGYTF. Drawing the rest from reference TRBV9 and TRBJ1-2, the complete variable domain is DSGVTQTPKHLITATGQRVTLRCSPRSGDLSVYWYQQSLDQGLQFLIQYYNGEERAKGNILERFSAQQFPDLHSELNLSSLELGDSALYFCASSGHRAQTVNYGYTFGSGTRLTVV.

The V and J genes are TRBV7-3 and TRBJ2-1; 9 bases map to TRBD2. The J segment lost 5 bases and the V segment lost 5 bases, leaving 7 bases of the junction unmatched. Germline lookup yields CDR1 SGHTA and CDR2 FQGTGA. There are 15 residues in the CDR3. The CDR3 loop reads CASSPGLARNNEQFF. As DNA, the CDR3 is TGTGCCAGCAGCCCTGGACTAGCGAGAAACAATGAGCAGTTCTTC.

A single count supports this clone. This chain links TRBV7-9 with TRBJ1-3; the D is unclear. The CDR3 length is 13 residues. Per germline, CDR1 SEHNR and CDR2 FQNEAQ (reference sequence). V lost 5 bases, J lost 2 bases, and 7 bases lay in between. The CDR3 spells CASSTYPGNTIYF. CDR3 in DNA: TGTGCCAGCAGCACATACCCTGGAAACACCATATATTTT.

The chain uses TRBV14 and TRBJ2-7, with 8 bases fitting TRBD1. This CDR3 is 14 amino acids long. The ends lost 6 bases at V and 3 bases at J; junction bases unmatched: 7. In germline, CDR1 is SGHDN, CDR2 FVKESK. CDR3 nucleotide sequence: TGTGCCAGCAGATTGACAGGGGCTCTCTACGAGCAGTACTTC. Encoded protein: CASRLTGALYEQYF.

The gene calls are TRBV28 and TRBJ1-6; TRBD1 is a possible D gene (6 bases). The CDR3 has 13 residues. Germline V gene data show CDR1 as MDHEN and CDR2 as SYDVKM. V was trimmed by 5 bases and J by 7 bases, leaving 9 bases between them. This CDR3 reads CASSKDSNSPLHF. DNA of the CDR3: TGTGCCAGCAGTAAGGACAGCAATTCACCCCTCCACTTT.

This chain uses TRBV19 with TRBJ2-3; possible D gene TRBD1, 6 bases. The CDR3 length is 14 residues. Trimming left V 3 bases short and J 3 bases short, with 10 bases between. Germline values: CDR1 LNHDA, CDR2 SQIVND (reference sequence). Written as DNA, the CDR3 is TGTGCCAGTAGTATGATACAGGGAACAGATACGCAGTATTTT. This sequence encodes CASSMIQGTDTQYF.

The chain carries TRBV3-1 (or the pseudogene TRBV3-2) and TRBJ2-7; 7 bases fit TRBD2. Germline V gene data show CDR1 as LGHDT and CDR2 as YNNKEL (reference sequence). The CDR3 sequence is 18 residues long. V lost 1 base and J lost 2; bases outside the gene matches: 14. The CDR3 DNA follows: TGTGCCAGCAGCCAAGGCCCGGGCTTAAGCGGGAAAGCCTACGAGCAGTACTTC. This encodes CASSQGPGLSGKAYEQYF.

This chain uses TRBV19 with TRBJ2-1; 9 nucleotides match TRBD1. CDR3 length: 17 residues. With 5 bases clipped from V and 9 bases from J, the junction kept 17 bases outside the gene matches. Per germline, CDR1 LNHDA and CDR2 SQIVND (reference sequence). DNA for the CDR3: TGTGCCAGTAGTCTCCACCCCGGACAGGGGAGAGTTTTTGAGCAGTTCTTC. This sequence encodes CASSLHPGQGRVFEQFF.

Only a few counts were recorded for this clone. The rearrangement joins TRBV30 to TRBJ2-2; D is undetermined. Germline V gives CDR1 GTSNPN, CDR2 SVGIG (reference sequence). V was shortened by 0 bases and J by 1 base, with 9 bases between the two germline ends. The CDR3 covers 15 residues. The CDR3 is CAWSVLALNTGELFF. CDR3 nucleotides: TGTGCCTGGAGTGTACTCGCGCTGAACACCGGGGAGCTGTTTTTT.

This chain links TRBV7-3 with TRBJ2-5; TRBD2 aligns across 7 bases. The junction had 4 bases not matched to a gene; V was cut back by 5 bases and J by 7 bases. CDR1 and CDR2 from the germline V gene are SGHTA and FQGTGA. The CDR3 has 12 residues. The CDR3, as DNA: TGTGCCAGCAGCATTTCGGGGGGGACCCAGTACTTC. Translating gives CASSISGGTQYF.

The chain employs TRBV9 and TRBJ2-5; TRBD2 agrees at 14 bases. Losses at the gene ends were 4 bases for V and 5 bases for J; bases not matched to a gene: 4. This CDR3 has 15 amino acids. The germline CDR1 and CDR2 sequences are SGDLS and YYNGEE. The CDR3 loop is CASSSGLAGAETQYF. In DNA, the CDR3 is TGTGCCAGCAGCTCGGGACTAGCGGGAGCGGAGACCCAGTACTTC.

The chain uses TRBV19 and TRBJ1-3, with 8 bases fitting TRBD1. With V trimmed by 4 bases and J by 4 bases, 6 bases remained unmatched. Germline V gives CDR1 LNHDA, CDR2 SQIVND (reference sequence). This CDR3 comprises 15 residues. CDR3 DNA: TGTGCCAGTAGTACCGAGGACAGGGTAGGAAACACCATATATTTT. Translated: CASSTEDRVGNTIYF.

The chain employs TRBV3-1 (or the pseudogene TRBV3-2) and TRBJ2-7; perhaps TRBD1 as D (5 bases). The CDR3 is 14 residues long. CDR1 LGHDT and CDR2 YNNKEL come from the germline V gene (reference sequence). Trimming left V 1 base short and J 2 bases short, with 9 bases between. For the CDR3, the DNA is TGTGCCAGCAGCCAAGGGACAATAGCCTACGAGCAGTACTTC. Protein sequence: CASSQGTIAYEQYF.

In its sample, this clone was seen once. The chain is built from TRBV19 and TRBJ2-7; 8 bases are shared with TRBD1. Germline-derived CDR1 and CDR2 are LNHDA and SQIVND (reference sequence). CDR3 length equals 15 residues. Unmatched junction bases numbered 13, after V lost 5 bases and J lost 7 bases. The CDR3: CASSARGRVLGEQYF. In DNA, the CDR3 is TGTGCCAGTAGTGCCAGGGGGCGCGTCCTTGGTGAGCAGTACTTC.